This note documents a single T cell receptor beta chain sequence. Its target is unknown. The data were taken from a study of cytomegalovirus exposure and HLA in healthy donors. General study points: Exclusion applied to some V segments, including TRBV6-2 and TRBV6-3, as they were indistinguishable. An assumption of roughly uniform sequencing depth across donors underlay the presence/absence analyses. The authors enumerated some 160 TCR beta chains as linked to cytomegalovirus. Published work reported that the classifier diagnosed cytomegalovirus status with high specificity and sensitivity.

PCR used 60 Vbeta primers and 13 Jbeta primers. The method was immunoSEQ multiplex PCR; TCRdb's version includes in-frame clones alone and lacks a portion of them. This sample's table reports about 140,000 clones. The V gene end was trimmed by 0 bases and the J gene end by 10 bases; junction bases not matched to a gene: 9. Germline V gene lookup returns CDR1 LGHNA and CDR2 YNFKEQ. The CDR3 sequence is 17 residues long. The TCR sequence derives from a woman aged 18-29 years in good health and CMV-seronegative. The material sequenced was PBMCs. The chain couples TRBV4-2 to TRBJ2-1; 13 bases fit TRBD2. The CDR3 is CASSQDTRTSGSSEQFF. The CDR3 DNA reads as TGTGCCAGCAGCCAAGATACTAGGACTAGCGGGAGTTCCGAGCAGTTCTTC.